The following is a T cell receptor (beta chain) sequence with its context. The antigen it binds to is not known. Base qualities are not at hand, and no much larger clone is one base apart. This specimen belongs to a study of Ad26.COV2.S vaccination and SARS-CoV-2 variants (dated by TCRdb to about 2021). Notes on the research overall: Vaccine-arm donors came from COV1001, a multicentre, randomized, double-blind, placebo-controlled phase I-IIa trial of Ad26.COV2.S in healthy adults. Participants in the trial were split at random into five groups of five each, receiving low-dose or high-dose Ad26.COV2.S once or twice, or else placebo on both occasions. TCRbeta repertoire sequencing served as the tool for gauging how specific and how broad the SARS-CoV-2-reactive T cell receptors were following Ad26.COV2.S vaccination. Ad26.COV2.S was administered intramuscularly at 5 x 10^10 or 1 x 10^11 viral particles, either as a single shot or as two shots given 56 days apart. Blinding of investigators to trial group allocation was maintained during experiments and outcome assessment. The TCR-sequenced set comprised around 30 samples: roughly 19 Ad26.COV2.S vaccine recipients, 5 placebo recipients and 8 SARS-CoV-2 convalescent individuals. Overall results and qualifications from the work: Compared with placebo recipients, Ad26.COV2.S recipients showed higher spike-specific TCR breadth (P = 0.0014). Vaccine and placebo recipients had similar non-spike TCR breadth, a finding consistent with the vaccine containing only spike. Substantial breadth of spike-specific CD8+ and CD4+ T cell responses was reported after vaccination. The authors noted that total T cell responses may have been underestimated by the TCR breadth and depth analyses. The study lacked the statistical power to compare responses across vaccine doses or regimens.

In the paper's terms, the treatment or condition label means: approximately 18 received Ad26.COV2.S at low or high dose, single or two shots; about five received placebo; per-sample allocation not given. Repertoires of vaccine and placebo recipients were sequenced from samples taken on day 63 after the first injection. In Cohort 1b, around 25 adults aged 18-55 years were enrolled at a single site in Boston, USA, between 29 July and 7 August 2020. As a vaccine, Ad26.COV2.S was a replication-incompetent adenovirus type 26 vector that expressed a prefusion-stabilized SARS-CoV-2 spike protein derived from the original Wuhan strain. The immunoSEQ Assay was the method used to sequence TCRbeta CDR3 regions. After extraction, genomic DNA underwent amplification by bias-controlled multiplex PCR, followed by high-throughput sequencing. As for the original processing: Collapsing and filtering of sequences were performed to quantify the absolute abundance of each unique TCRbeta CDR3 region. T cell fraction was estimated by normalizing TCRbeta template counts to usable DNA, with usable DNA measured through amplification of reference genes found in all nucleated cells. Repertoire TCRs were annotated as SARS-CoV-2-specific when V gene, CDR3 amino acid sequence and J gene were exactly matched to a known reactive TCR set. The reference SARS-CoV-2 TCR set was obtained from MIRA and was filtered for enrichment in COVID-19-positive ImmuneCODE repertoires, whereby public or cross-reactive TCRs were removed. Using the MIRA antigens, annotated TCRs were further analysed by specific ORF or by position within an ORF. Breadth was defined as the number of annotated unique rearrangements divided by the total number of unique productive rearrangements, and depth was defined as the summed frequency of the annotated unique rearrangements. Two-sided Wilcoxon rank-sum tests were used to compare TCR breadth between groups. TCRdb re-hosts the immuneACCESS table, in-frame sequences only. Its copies lack some clones; in the studies checked, an unresolved V gene accounts for under half of them, and the cause for the rest is not known. The DNA was the basis for D and trimming; V, J and clone size are from that table. This sample gives about 390,000 clones in total; more than 85% of them show up just once. The top ten hold 3% to 4.5% of the sample.

The input for sequencing was peripheral blood, taken in a trial of Ad26.COV2.S vaccine versus placebo. This receptor was identified in a person aged 18-65 years who received the Ad26.COV2.S COVID-19 vaccine or a placebo.

DNA sequence: TGTGCCAGTAGTCTGACTAGCACCGCCGCAGATACGCAGTATTTT. Its amino acids are CASSLTSTAADTQYF. Recombination linked TRBV19 to TRBJ2-3, with 7 bases in between that match TRBD2. The germline V gene (reference sequence) supplies CDR1 LNHDA and CDR2 SQIVND. From V the trimming removes 5 bases and from J it removes 4 bases, while the gene matches leave 9 bases of the junction unaccounted for. Including the terminal cysteine and phenylalanine, the CDR3 comprises 15 residues. The retained sequence is limited to the CDR3, 45 bases, with the frame set at the first base.